A selection of T cell receptor beta chains follows, all from one sample in a study of vaccination and CD4 T cells after COVID-19. TCRdb independently ran MiXCR on the PCR reads; one entry per CDR3 protein. The sample records about 29,000 distinct CDR3 sequences, roughly 50% being singletons. This sample comprised CD4+ T cells from blood, obtained about 7 months after SARS-CoV-2 vaccination. The receptors were gathered from a human donor who had recovered from COVID-19. The CDR3 runs from the conserved cysteine through the conserved F or W. The size entry is marked missing in some rows and otherwise reads once, few, many or a size class.

V gene: TRBV20-1; clone size: few; J gene: TRBJ2-5; CDR3 protein: CSARVGLLPTQYF
V gene: TRBV7-9; clone size: NA; J gene: TRBJ2-7; CDR3 protein: CASSPWGQGFEQYF
V gene: TRBV15; clone size: NA; J gene: TRBJ2-3; CDR3 protein: CATSAGLARGSQYF
V gene: TRBV28; clone size: NA; J gene: TRBJ2-7; CDR3 protein: CASSLLPGQGGNYEQYF
V gene: TRBV7-2; clone size: NA; J gene: TRBJ2-7; CDR3 protein: CASSLVALSSYEQYF
V gene: TRBV4-1; clone size: once; J gene: TRBJ2-2; CDR3 protein: CASSQDRETENTGELFF
V gene: TRBV27; clone size: NA; J gene: TRBJ2-5; CDR3 protein: CASSLSPYGGETQYF
V gene: TRBV2; clone size: NA; J gene: TRBJ1-2; CDR3 protein: CASSESSQGYGYTF
V gene: TRBV21-1; clone size: medium-sized; J gene: TRBJ1-1; CDR3 protein: CASRTGGEAFF
V gene: TRBV7-2; clone size: NA; J gene: TRBJ1-6; CDR3 protein: CASSPSYSRVPQSPLHF
V gene: TRBV29-1; clone size: NA; J gene: TRBJ2-5; CDR3 protein: CSVPPDGRETQYF
V gene: TRBV20-1; clone size: NA; J gene: TRBJ2-7; CDR3 protein: CSARFLGQGIYEQYF
V gene: TRBV15; clone size: NA; J gene: TRBJ2-3; CDR3 protein: CATSDRGTPDTQYF
V gene: TRBV7-2; clone size: NA; J gene: TRBJ1-1; CDR3 protein: CASSPGGGRGGTEAFF
V gene: TRBV20-1; clone size: NA; J gene: TRBJ1-5; CDR3 protein: CSARDQGRPQHF
V gene: TRBV10-1; clone size: NA; J gene: TRBJ1-1; CDR3 protein: CASSPTTGTNTEAFF
V gene: TRBV7-2; clone size: NA; J gene: TRBJ1-5; CDR3 protein: CASSSPGQGFDQPQHF
V gene: TRBV20-1; clone size: few; J gene: TRBJ2-3; CDR3 protein: CSARGDSGRTDTQYF
V gene: TRBV6-2/TRBV6-3; clone size: few; J gene: TRBJ2-1; CDR3 protein: CASSYDRLTSGNYNEQFF
V gene: TRBV20-1; clone size: NA; J gene: TRBJ2-1; CDR3 protein: CSAVAGVGYNEQFF
V gene: TRBV6-4; clone size: NA; J gene: TRBJ2-1; CDR3 protein: CATSEMTGGYNEQFF
V gene: TRBV20-1; clone size: few; J gene: TRBJ1-5; CDR3 protein: CSARNDYRAGRSQPQHF
V gene: TRBV7-6; clone size: NA; J gene: TRBJ1-2; CDR3 protein: CASSKGPANYGYTF
V gene: TRBV20-1; clone size: NA; J gene: TRBJ2-2; CDR3 protein: CSARDGGASTHGELFF
V gene: TRBV7-6; clone size: few; J gene: TRBJ2-3; CDR3 protein: CASRDWTSDCTDTQYF
V gene: TRBV7-3; clone size: few; J gene: TRBJ2-3; CDR3 protein: CASSTGTTNTDTQYF
V gene: TRBV7-9; clone size: few; J gene: TRBJ1-6; CDR3 protein: CASSPRAGTGDSPLHF
V gene: TRBV29-1; clone size: NA; J gene: TRBJ2-7; CDR3 protein: CSVRRGYEQYF
V gene: TRBV28; clone size: NA; J gene: TRBJ2-1; CDR3 protein: CASSSPWTSWAYNEQFF
V gene: TRBV7-2; clone size: few; J gene: TRBJ2-5; CDR3 protein: CASSPSLSGRHETQYF
V gene: TRBV6-1; clone size: NA; J gene: TRBJ1-1; CDR3 protein: CASSERRVNTEAFF
V gene: TRBV2; clone size: NA; J gene: TRBJ2-7; CDR3 protein: CASSGVRESQLKAYEQYF
V gene: TRBV25-1; clone size: NA; J gene: TRBJ1-2; CDR3 protein: CASSEWGAGYGYTF
V gene: TRBV4-3; clone size: NA; J gene: TRBJ2-5; CDR3 protein: CASSQTQLAAQYF
V gene: TRBV7-2; clone size: NA; J gene: TRBJ2-3; CDR3 protein: CASREAVVTDTQYF
V gene: TRBV7-6; clone size: few; J gene: TRBJ2-3; CDR3 protein: CASSLLRAAGSSTDTQYF
V gene: TRBV28; clone size: NA; J gene: TRBJ1-1; CDR3 protein: CASSFGAPETEAFF
V gene: TRBV7-9; clone size: NA; J gene: TRBJ2-5; CDR3 protein: CASSRRDGGVETQYF
V gene: TRBV7-2; clone size: NA; J gene: TRBJ2-7; CDR3 protein: CAIGTSGFSYEQYF
V gene: TRBV7-6; clone size: few; J gene: TRBJ2-2; CDR3 protein: CASSSPGELFF
V gene: TRBV6-1; clone size: NA; J gene: TRBJ2-5; CDR3 protein: CASSADRDLETQYF
V gene: TRBV27; clone size: NA; J gene: TRBJ2-1; CDR3 protein: CASYRDRVTHEQFF
V gene: TRBV5-1; clone size: NA; J gene: TRBJ2-3; CDR3 protein: CASSFTGDGSVDTQYF
V gene: TRBV28; clone size: NA; J gene: TRBJ2-7; CDR3 protein: CAGSLAPGYPYEQYF
V gene: TRBV5-1; clone size: NA; J gene: TRBJ1-2; CDR3 protein: CASSRQRGSLGYTF
V gene: TRBV28; clone size: few; J gene: TRBJ1-2; CDR3 protein: CASSLGTGVGYTF